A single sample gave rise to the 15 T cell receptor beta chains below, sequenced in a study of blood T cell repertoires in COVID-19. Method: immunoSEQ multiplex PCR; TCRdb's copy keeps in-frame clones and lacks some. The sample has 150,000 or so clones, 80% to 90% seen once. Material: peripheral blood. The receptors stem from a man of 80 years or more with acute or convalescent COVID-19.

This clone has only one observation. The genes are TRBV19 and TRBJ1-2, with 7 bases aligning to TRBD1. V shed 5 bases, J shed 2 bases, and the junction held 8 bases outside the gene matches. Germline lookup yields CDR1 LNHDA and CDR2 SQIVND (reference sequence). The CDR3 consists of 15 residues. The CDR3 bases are TGTGCCAGTAGTCCGCGGACAGGACCCAACTATGGCTACACCTTC. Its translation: CASSPRTGPNYGYTF.

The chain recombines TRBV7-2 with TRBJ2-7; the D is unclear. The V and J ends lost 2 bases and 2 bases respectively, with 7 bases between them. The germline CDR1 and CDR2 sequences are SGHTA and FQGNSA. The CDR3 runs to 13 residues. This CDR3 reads CASSLLVTYEQYF. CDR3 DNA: TGTGCCAGCAGCTTACTTGTAACCTACGAGCAGTACTTC.

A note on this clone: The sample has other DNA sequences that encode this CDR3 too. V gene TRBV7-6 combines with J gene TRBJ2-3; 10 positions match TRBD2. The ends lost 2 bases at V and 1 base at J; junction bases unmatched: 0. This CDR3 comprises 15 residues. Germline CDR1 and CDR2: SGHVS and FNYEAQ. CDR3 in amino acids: CASSLLAGGTDTQYF. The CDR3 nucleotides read TGTGCCAGCAGCTTACTAGCGGGGGGCACAGATACGCAGTATTTT.

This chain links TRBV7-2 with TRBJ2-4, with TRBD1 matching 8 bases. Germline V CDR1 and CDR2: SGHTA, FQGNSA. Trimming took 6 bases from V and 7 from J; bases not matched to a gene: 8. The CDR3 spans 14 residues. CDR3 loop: CASSSPPGGNIQYF. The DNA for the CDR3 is TGTGCCAGCAGTTCCCCCCCAGGGGGCAACATTCAGTACTTC.

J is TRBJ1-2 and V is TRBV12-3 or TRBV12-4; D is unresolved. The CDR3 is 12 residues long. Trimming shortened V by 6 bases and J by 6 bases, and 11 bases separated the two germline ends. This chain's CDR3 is CASSPGVNGYTF. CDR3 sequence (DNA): TGTGCCAGCAGCCCTGGAGTTAATGGCTACACCTTC.

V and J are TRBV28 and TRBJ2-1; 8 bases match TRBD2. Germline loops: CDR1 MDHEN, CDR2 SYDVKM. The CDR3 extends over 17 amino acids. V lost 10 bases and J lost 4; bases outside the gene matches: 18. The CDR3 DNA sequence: TGTGCCATACATCCGGGGGGGTCGGAGGGGCTATACAATGAGCAGTTCTTC. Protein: CAIHPGGSEGLYNEQFF.

The CDR3 is CASIRGSLVSGNTIYF. Written as DNA, the CDR3 is TGTGCCAGTATCAGGGGGAGTCTGGTCTCTGGAAACACCATATATTTT. J is TRBJ1-3 and V is TRBV19; 7 nucleotides match TRBD1. J lost 0 bases, V lost 7 bases, and 9 bases had no gene match. CDR1 and CDR2 (germline): LNHDA, SQIVND (reference sequence). The CDR3 is 16 residues long.

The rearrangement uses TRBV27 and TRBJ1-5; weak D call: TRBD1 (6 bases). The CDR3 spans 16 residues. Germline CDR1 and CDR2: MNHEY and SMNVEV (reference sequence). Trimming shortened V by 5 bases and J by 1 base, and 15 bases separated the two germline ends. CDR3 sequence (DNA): TGTGCCAGCAGTCCCACCGGGAGGGGGAGCAATCAGCCCCAGCATTTT. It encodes CASSPTGRGSNQPQHF.

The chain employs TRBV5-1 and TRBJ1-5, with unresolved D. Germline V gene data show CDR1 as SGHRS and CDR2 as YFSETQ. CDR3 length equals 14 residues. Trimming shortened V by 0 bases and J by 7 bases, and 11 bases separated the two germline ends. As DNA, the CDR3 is TGCGCCAGCAGCTTGGGAGGGTTCGGGCAGCCCCAGCATTTT. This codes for CASSLGGFGQPQHF. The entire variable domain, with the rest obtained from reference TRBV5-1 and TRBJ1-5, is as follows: KAGVTQTPRYLIKTRGQQVTLSCSPISGHRSVSWYQQTPGQGLQFLFEYFSETQRNKGNFPGRFSGRQFSNSRSEMNVSTLELGDSALYLCASSLGGFGQPQHFGDGTRLSIL.

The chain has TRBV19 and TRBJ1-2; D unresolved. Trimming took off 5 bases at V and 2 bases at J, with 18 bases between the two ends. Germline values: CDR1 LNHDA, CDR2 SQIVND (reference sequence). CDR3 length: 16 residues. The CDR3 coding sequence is TGTGCCAGTAGTCCTGGGAGCCTAACGGGGAACTATGGCTACACCTTC. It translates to CASSPGSLTGNYGYTF.

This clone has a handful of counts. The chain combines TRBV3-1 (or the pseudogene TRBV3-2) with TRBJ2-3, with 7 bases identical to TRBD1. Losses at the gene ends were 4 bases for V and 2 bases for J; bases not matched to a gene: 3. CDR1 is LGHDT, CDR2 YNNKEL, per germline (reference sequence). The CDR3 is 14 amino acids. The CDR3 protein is CASSRTGYTDTQYF. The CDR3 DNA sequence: TGTGCCAGCAGCCGGACAGGATACACAGATACGCAGTATTTT.

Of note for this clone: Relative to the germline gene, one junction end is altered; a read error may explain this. In nucleotides, the CDR3 is TGCAGTGCCAGAGTGGTGGGAGTAGCTTTCTTT. Residues: CSARVVGVAFF. The V gene is TRBV20-1, the J gene TRBJ1-1; D not certain. There are 11 residues in the CDR3. CDR1 is DFQATT, CDR2 SNEGSKA, per germline (reference sequence).

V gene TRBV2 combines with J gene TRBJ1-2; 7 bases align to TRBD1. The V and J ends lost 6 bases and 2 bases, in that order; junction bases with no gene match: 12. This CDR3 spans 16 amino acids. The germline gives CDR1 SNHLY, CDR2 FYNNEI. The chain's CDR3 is CASSEMRGLGNYGYTF. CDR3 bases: TGTGCCAGCAGCGAAATGAGGGGGCTGGGGAACTATGGCTACACCTTC.

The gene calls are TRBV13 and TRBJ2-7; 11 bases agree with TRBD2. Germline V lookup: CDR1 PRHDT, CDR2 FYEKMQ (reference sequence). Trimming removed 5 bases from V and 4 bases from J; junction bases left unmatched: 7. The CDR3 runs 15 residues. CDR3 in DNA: TGTGCCAGCAGCCAGAACTTAGCGGGGGGGTACGAGCAGTACTTC. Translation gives CASSQNLAGGYEQYF.

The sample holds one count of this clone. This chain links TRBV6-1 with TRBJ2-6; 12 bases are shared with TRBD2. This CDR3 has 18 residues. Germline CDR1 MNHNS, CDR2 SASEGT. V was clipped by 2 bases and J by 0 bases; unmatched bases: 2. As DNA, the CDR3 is TGTGCCAGCAGTGAAAGGACTAGCGGGACCTCTGGGGCCAACGTCCTGACTTTC. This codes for CASSERTSGTSGANVLTF.